This T cell receptor (beta chain) derives from a study of blood T cell repertoires in COVID-19. In the study overall: Samples came from the United States, Italy and Spain, spanning acute and convalescent COVID-19. PBMCs, B-cell-depleted T cells, or T cells provided the cDNA or gDNA that made up the material.

This clone was observed a handful of times. In the source study's methods: Estimation of nucleated cell counts relied on the amplification of reference gene primers. Only in-frame clones appear in the TCRdb table, and some are missing; sequencing was by immunoSEQ multiplex PCR. The DNA was the basis for D and trimming; V, J and clone size are from that table. Of roughly 70,000 clones in the sample, approximately 90% were seen once. Germline V lookup: CDR1 SNHLY, CDR2 FYNNEI. The CDR3 loop spans 14 amino acids. J was trimmed by 5 bases and V by 5 bases; bases with no gene match: 8. Sample: peripheral blood. This TCR was recovered from a woman in her seventies with acute or convalescent COVID-19. This rearrangement joins TRBV2 to TRBJ1-2, with 7 bases identical to TRBD1. The CDR3 loop is CASSLPDRVYGYTF. The CDR3 DNA sequence: TGTGCCAGCAGTCTCCCTGACAGGGTGTATGGCTACACCTTC.